This T cell receptor (beta chain) was obtained from a study of Graves' ophthalmopathy and Graves' hyperthyroidism. Fresh peripheral blood (about 9 ml) yielded the PBMCs. About this clonotype: The junction departs from the called germline gene at one end, perhaps through a read error.

Germline V gene sequence: CDR1 SGHVS, CDR2 FQNEAQ. The CDR3 loop spans 15 amino acids. The authors amplified TCR beta CDR3 regions, and they did so from RNA transcripts for repertoire sequencing. First-round RT-PCR with HTBI primers preceded a second-round multiplex PCR. MiXCR, applied by TCRdb to the multiplex PCR reads, yields one record per CDR3 protein. The sample records hundreds of thousands of distinct CDR3 sequences, under 50% being singletons. The specimen was peripheral blood. This receptor was identified in an adult man with Graves' ophthalmopathy. The gene calls are TRBV7-8 and TRBJ1-5, with TRBD1 matching over 9 bases. CDR3 nucleotide sequence: TGCGCCAGCAGCCAGGGGACAGGGTTTGGGGAGCCCCAGCATTTT. As protein: CASSQGTGFGEPQHF.